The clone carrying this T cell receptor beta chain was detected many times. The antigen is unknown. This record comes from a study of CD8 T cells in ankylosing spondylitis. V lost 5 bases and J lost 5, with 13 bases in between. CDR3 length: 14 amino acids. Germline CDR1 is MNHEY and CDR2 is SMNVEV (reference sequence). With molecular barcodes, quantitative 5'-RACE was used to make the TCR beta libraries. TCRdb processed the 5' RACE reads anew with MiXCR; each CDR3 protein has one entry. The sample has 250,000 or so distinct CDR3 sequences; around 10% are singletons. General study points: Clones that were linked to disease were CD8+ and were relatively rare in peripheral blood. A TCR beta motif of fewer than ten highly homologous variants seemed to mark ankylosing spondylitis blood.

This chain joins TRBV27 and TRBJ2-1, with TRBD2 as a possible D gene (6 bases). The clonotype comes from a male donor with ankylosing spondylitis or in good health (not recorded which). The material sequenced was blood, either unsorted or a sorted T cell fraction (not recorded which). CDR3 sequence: CASSGGSPDNEQFF. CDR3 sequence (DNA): TGTGCCAGCAGTGGGGGGTCGCCTGACAATGAGCAGTTCTTC.